A single sample is the source of the 17 T cell receptor beta chains below, sequenced in a study of technical replicates of blood from a handful of donors. Clones were read by immunoSEQ multiplex PCR, and TCRdb kept only the in-frame ones, dropping some. This repertoire shows about 75,000 clones, roughly nine tenths found once; its top ten account for more than 0.35%. Sequenced material: T cells isolated from PBMCs. These receptors were taken from a human donor in good health. Some clones in this sample may be carry-over from other donors' samples.

This chain connects TRBV14 to TRBJ1-6, with unresolved D. Trimming removed 4 bases at V and 6 bases at J, with 7 bases between. The CDR3 runs to 13 residues. From germline, CDR1 is SGHDN and CDR2 FVKESK. The CDR3 reads CASSPRLNSPLHF. CDR3 bases: TGTGCCAGCAGCCCCAGACTTAATTCACCCCTCCACTTT.

The CDR3 nucleotides read TGTGCCATCGGAGCTGGGGCCAACGTCCTGACTTTC. Amino acid sequence: CAIGAGANVLTF. The rearrangement uses TRBV10-3 and TRBJ2-6; D not resolved. The V gene's germline CDR1 is ENHRY and CDR2 SYGVKD. The CDR3 runs to 12 residues. Deletions cut 8 bases from V and 2 bases from J, with 4 bases between.

This chain joins TRBV28 and TRBJ2-7, with 8 positions matching TRBD2. Germline assignment: CDR1 MDHEN and CDR2 SYDVKM. V lost 2 bases, J lost 2 bases, and 5 bases stayed unmatched. This CDR3 is 15 amino acids long. This chain's CDR3 is CASSLARAGAYEQYF. The CDR3 coding sequence is TGTGCCAGCAGTTTAGCTCGAGCGGGGGCCTACGAGCAGTACTTC.

The rearrangement uses TRBV4-1 and TRBJ2-1; a possible D gene is TRBD2 (6 bases). The CDR3 contains 17 residues. CDR1 MGHRA and CDR2 YSYEKL come from the germline V gene. The V gene lost 2 bases and the J gene lost 4 bases, with 18 bases spanning the gap. DNA of the CDR3: TGCGCCAGCAGCCAAAAGATAGCGGCCAACCTATACAATGAGCAGTTCTTC. It encodes CASSQKIAANLYNEQFF.

J is TRBJ2-7 and V is TRBV4-2; maybe TRBD1 (6 bases). V was trimmed by 0 bases and J by 0 bases, leaving 12 bases between them. CDR1 and CDR2 from the germline V gene are LGHNA and YNFKEQ. This CDR3 is 16 amino acids long. CDR3 loop: CASSQDSQGSSYEQYF. Here the CDR3 DNA reads TGTGCCAGCAGCCAAGACTCGCAGGGGAGCTCCTACGAGCAGTACTTC.

The chain employs TRBV7-2 and TRBJ2-7, with TRBD2 matching over 9 bases. The CDR3 has 14 residues. Germline assignment: CDR1 SGHTA and CDR2 FQGNSA. Germline trimming cut 5 bases from V and 5 bases from J; bases unmatched to any gene: 7. The CDR3 DNA reads TGTGCCAGCAGCCTTCGGCTAGCGGGAAACGAGCAGTACTTC. Residues: CASSLRLAGNEQYF.

This chain joins TRBV28 and TRBJ2-2, with 8 positions matching TRBD2. The CDR3 runs to 18 residues. Germline trimming cut 5 bases from V and 7 bases from J; bases unmatched to any gene: 18. Germline CDR1 MDHEN, CDR2 SYDVKM. Written as DNA, the CDR3 is TGTGCCAGCAGTCCGAATTGGCGCGGGAGGCTTGTTGGCGGGGAGCTGTTTTTT. The encoded protein is CASSPNWRGRLVGGELFF.

The V and J genes are TRBV27 and TRBJ2-1; 11 bases match TRBD2. The CDR3 runs 16 residues. Germline V CDR1 and CDR2: MNHEY, SMNVEV (reference sequence). With V trimmed by 2 bases and J by 6 bases, 6 bases remained unmatched. The CDR3 protein is CASSLLAGGPSNEQFF. CDR3 sequence (DNA): TGTGCCAGCAGTTTACTAGCGGGGGGCCCATCCAATGAGCAGTTCTTC.

This clone has a single count. The V and J genes are TRBV6-1 and TRBJ1-5, with 11 bases lining up with TRBD1. CDR3 length: 15 residues. V shed 4 bases, J shed 9 bases, and the junction held 8 bases outside the gene matches. Germline V CDR1 and CDR2: MNHNS, SASEGT. As DNA, the CDR3 is TGTGCCAGCAGTGCAACCGGGACAGGGGGACGGCCCCAGCATTTT. The encoded protein is CASSATGTGGRPQHF.

The chain uses TRBV7-9 and TRBJ2-2; the D gene is possibly TRBD1 (5 bases). There are 15 residues in the CDR3. The germline V gene encodes CDR1 SEHNR and CDR2 FQNEAQ (reference sequence). The germline V and J ends were trimmed by 4 bases and 0 bases, with 9 bases remaining between them. This CDR3 is CASSSQGTNTGELFF. The CDR3 bases are TGTGCCAGCAGCTCCCAGGGAACGAACACCGGGGAGCTGTTTTTT.

The rearrangement uses TRBV11-2 and TRBJ1-2, with TRBD1 matching over 11 bases. V shed 4 bases, J shed 8 bases, and the junction held 21 bases outside the gene matches. Germline CDR1 and CDR2: SGHAT and FQNNGV. This CDR3 comprises 19 residues. The CDR3, as DNA: TGTGCCAGCAGCTCACTCTCGTCGTCGGACAGGGGGCCGGCGAGGGGCTACACCTTC. Translated, it gives CASSSLSSSDRGPARGYTF. Filled out from reference TRBV11-2 and TRBJ1-2, the complete variable domain reads EAGVAQSPRYKIIEKRQSVAFWCNPISGHATLYWYQQILGQGPKLLIQFQNNGVVDDSQLPKDRFSAERLKGVDSTLKIQPAKLEDSAVYLCASSSLSSSDRGPARGYTFGSGTRLTVV.

CDR3 DNA: TGTGCCAGCATACGGGACATAGTCTACAATGAGCAGTTCTTC. It is translated as CASIRDIVYNEQFF. The V gene is TRBV2, the J gene TRBJ2-1; a weak D match, TRBD1 (6 bases). This CDR3 is 14 amino acids long. V lost 7 bases and J lost 3, with 13 bases in between. Per the germline V gene, CDR1 is SNHLY and CDR2 is FYNNEI.

The gene calls are TRBV5-4 and TRBJ1-6, with 10 bases aligning to TRBD1. Germline loops: CDR1 SGHNT, CDR2 YYREEE (reference sequence). CDR3 size: 14 residues. Germline trimming cut 5 bases from V and 7 bases from J; bases unmatched to any gene: 3. The CDR3 bases are TGTGCCAGCAGGCCGGGACAGGGGAATTCACCCCTCCACTTT. Protein sequence: CASRPGQGNSPLHF.

The genes are TRBV25-1 and TRBJ2-6; weak D call: TRBD1 (7 bases). V was clipped by 10 bases and J by 2 bases, with 21 bases between them. This CDR3 comprises 17 residues. The germline gives CDR1 MGHDK, CDR2 SYGVNS. The CDR3, as DNA: TGTGCCACCTTACAGACAGGGTTAGCGGCTGGGGCCAACGTCCTGACTTTC. Its translation is CATLQTGLAAGANVLTF.

V is TRBV19 and J is TRBJ1-1, with D uncertain. The germline V gene encodes CDR1 LNHDA and CDR2 SQIVND (reference sequence). The CDR3 sequence is 13 residues long. The V gene lost 0 bases and the J gene lost 1 base, with 3 bases spanning the gap. The DNA of the CDR3 is TGTGCCAGTAGTATAGAGAGGAACACTGAAGCTTTCTTT. It translates to CASSIERNTEAFF.

The chain recombines TRBV29-1 with TRBJ2-5; TRBD1 might be the D (6 bases). With 7 bases removed from V and 2 bases from J, the gap between germline ends came to 11 bases. This CDR3 contains 12 residues. The V gene's germline CDR1 is SQVTM and CDR2 ANQGSEA. Here the CDR3 reads CSGQESQETQYF. The CDR3 nucleotides are TGCAGCGGACAGGAGTCTCAAGAGACCCAGTACTTC.

CDR3 DNA: TGTGCCAGTACCCCCGGGACAGGGGGCTTTGGCTACACCTTC. It yields the protein CASTPGTGGFGYTF. The chain has TRBV6-4 and TRBJ1-2; 12 bases fit TRBD1. This CDR3 is 14 amino acids long. CDR1 and CDR2 (germline): MRHNA, SNTAGT. V was clipped by 9 bases and J by 7 bases; unmatched bases: 9.